One sample yielded the 4 T cell receptor beta chains listed below, sequenced in a study of blood T cells in healthy people across ages. Alongside a J-beta primer mix, a sample-barcoded 5' primer served in a second PCR lasting about 6 to 12 cycles. TCRdb re-called the 5' RACE reads through MiXCR, storing one row per CDR3 protein. The table lists under 2 million distinct CDR3 sequences, almost 35% of them singletons, with 10% to 12% in the top ten. Input material: blood. These receptors were taken from a woman under 40 in good health.

This clonotype was detected a few times. The CDR3 loop reads CASRRIDSDYGYTF. CDR3 coding DNA: TGTGCCAGCAGGAGAATAGACAGTGACTATGGCTACACCTTC. The chain carries TRBV6-1 and TRBJ1-2; weak D call: TRBD1 (5 bases). V was clipped by 6 bases and J by 3 bases, with 14 bases between them. The CDR3 runs 14 residues. CDR1 is MNHNS and CDR2 is SASEGT in the germline V gene.

This rearrangement joins TRBV7-8 to TRBJ2-7; 13 positions agree with TRBD2. Germline V lookup: CDR1 SGHVS, CDR2 FQNEAQ. V was pared by 7 bases and J by 6 bases, with 12 bases of the junction left unmatched. The CDR3 covers 16 residues. The CDR3 loop reads CASNSVLAGGLVEQYF. CDR3 coding DNA: TGTGCCAGCAACTCGGTACTAGCGGGGGGGCTGGTCGAGCAGTACTTC. The full variable domain, rest sourced from reference TRBV7-8 and TRBJ2-7, is GAGVSQSPRYKVAKRGQDVALRCDPISGHVSLFWYQQALGQGPEFLTYFQNEAQLDKSGLPSDRFFAERPEGSVSTLKIQRTQQEDSAVYLCASNSVLAGGLVEQYFGPGTRLTVT.

This clonotype turned up a few times. The chain combines TRBV4-1 with TRBJ1-1; D gene uncertain. V was clipped by 0 bases and J by 0 bases, with 5 bases between them. The germline CDR1 and CDR2 sequences are MGHRA and YSYEKL. This CDR3 is built from 14 residues. The CDR3, as DNA: TGCGCCAGCAGCCAAGAGACCTTGAACACTGAAGCTTTCTTT. Its protein is CASSQETLNTEAFF.

This clonotype was seen at least ten times. The gene calls are TRBV5-5 and TRBJ2-6; the D gene is possibly TRBD2 (5 bases). V dropped 0 bases and J dropped 4 bases, with 14 bases sitting between them. This CDR3 has 17 amino acids. The germline gives CDR1 SGHKS, CDR2 YYEKEE (reference sequence). The CDR3 loop reads CASSLGPRGSGANVLTF. The CDR3 nucleotides read TGTGCCAGCAGCTTGGGTCCCCGGGGTTCCGGGGCCAACGTCCTGACTTTC.